This T cell receptor beta chain was observed in a study of control samples from healthy donors and cancer patients. The protocol was immunoSEQ multiplex PCR, while the TCRdb copy is restricted to in-frame clones and leaves out a portion. The profile shows 110,000 or so clones, approximately 82% of them singletons. The CDR3 consists of 13 residues. Germline V gene lookup returns CDR1 GTSNPN and CDR2 SVGIG (reference sequence). The V and J ends lost 7 bases and 6 bases respectively, with 18 bases between them. Material: blood. The clonotype was recovered from a man aged 18 to 35 in good health. J is TRBJ1-2 and V is TRBV30; D remains ambiguous. The CDR3 DNA sequence: TGTGCCTCCCCCAGCCGGGCAGCTCATGGCTACACCTTC. Its protein is CASPSRAAHGYTF.